This TCR beta chain was captured by sequencing in a study of shared clonotypes between healthy human individuals. Germline V gives CDR1 GTSNPN, CDR2 SVGIG (reference sequence). The length of the CDR3 is 14 residues. Trimming took 5 bases from V and 7 from J; bases not matched to a gene: 7. As to this clone: The antigen is not known. Additional DNA sequences in this sample encode the identical CDR3.

Libraries were prepared by immunoSEQ multiplex PCR; TCRdb keeps only in-frame clonotypes and omits some of them. The table lists more than 2 million clones, under 97% of them singletons. Study observations and caveats: Researchers sampled blood only, noting tissue repertoires likely differ.

The receptor's source is a man between 18 and 29 years old in good health. The V and J genes are TRBV30 and TRBJ1-5; the match to TRBD1 covers 11 bases. Sequenced material: naive CD4+ T cells sorted from blood. Stated subset: CD45RA+ positively selected. The CDR3 nucleotides read TGTGCCTGGTCTGGACAGGGGGCATGGCAGCCCCAGCATTTT. It specifies CAWSGQGAWQPQHF.